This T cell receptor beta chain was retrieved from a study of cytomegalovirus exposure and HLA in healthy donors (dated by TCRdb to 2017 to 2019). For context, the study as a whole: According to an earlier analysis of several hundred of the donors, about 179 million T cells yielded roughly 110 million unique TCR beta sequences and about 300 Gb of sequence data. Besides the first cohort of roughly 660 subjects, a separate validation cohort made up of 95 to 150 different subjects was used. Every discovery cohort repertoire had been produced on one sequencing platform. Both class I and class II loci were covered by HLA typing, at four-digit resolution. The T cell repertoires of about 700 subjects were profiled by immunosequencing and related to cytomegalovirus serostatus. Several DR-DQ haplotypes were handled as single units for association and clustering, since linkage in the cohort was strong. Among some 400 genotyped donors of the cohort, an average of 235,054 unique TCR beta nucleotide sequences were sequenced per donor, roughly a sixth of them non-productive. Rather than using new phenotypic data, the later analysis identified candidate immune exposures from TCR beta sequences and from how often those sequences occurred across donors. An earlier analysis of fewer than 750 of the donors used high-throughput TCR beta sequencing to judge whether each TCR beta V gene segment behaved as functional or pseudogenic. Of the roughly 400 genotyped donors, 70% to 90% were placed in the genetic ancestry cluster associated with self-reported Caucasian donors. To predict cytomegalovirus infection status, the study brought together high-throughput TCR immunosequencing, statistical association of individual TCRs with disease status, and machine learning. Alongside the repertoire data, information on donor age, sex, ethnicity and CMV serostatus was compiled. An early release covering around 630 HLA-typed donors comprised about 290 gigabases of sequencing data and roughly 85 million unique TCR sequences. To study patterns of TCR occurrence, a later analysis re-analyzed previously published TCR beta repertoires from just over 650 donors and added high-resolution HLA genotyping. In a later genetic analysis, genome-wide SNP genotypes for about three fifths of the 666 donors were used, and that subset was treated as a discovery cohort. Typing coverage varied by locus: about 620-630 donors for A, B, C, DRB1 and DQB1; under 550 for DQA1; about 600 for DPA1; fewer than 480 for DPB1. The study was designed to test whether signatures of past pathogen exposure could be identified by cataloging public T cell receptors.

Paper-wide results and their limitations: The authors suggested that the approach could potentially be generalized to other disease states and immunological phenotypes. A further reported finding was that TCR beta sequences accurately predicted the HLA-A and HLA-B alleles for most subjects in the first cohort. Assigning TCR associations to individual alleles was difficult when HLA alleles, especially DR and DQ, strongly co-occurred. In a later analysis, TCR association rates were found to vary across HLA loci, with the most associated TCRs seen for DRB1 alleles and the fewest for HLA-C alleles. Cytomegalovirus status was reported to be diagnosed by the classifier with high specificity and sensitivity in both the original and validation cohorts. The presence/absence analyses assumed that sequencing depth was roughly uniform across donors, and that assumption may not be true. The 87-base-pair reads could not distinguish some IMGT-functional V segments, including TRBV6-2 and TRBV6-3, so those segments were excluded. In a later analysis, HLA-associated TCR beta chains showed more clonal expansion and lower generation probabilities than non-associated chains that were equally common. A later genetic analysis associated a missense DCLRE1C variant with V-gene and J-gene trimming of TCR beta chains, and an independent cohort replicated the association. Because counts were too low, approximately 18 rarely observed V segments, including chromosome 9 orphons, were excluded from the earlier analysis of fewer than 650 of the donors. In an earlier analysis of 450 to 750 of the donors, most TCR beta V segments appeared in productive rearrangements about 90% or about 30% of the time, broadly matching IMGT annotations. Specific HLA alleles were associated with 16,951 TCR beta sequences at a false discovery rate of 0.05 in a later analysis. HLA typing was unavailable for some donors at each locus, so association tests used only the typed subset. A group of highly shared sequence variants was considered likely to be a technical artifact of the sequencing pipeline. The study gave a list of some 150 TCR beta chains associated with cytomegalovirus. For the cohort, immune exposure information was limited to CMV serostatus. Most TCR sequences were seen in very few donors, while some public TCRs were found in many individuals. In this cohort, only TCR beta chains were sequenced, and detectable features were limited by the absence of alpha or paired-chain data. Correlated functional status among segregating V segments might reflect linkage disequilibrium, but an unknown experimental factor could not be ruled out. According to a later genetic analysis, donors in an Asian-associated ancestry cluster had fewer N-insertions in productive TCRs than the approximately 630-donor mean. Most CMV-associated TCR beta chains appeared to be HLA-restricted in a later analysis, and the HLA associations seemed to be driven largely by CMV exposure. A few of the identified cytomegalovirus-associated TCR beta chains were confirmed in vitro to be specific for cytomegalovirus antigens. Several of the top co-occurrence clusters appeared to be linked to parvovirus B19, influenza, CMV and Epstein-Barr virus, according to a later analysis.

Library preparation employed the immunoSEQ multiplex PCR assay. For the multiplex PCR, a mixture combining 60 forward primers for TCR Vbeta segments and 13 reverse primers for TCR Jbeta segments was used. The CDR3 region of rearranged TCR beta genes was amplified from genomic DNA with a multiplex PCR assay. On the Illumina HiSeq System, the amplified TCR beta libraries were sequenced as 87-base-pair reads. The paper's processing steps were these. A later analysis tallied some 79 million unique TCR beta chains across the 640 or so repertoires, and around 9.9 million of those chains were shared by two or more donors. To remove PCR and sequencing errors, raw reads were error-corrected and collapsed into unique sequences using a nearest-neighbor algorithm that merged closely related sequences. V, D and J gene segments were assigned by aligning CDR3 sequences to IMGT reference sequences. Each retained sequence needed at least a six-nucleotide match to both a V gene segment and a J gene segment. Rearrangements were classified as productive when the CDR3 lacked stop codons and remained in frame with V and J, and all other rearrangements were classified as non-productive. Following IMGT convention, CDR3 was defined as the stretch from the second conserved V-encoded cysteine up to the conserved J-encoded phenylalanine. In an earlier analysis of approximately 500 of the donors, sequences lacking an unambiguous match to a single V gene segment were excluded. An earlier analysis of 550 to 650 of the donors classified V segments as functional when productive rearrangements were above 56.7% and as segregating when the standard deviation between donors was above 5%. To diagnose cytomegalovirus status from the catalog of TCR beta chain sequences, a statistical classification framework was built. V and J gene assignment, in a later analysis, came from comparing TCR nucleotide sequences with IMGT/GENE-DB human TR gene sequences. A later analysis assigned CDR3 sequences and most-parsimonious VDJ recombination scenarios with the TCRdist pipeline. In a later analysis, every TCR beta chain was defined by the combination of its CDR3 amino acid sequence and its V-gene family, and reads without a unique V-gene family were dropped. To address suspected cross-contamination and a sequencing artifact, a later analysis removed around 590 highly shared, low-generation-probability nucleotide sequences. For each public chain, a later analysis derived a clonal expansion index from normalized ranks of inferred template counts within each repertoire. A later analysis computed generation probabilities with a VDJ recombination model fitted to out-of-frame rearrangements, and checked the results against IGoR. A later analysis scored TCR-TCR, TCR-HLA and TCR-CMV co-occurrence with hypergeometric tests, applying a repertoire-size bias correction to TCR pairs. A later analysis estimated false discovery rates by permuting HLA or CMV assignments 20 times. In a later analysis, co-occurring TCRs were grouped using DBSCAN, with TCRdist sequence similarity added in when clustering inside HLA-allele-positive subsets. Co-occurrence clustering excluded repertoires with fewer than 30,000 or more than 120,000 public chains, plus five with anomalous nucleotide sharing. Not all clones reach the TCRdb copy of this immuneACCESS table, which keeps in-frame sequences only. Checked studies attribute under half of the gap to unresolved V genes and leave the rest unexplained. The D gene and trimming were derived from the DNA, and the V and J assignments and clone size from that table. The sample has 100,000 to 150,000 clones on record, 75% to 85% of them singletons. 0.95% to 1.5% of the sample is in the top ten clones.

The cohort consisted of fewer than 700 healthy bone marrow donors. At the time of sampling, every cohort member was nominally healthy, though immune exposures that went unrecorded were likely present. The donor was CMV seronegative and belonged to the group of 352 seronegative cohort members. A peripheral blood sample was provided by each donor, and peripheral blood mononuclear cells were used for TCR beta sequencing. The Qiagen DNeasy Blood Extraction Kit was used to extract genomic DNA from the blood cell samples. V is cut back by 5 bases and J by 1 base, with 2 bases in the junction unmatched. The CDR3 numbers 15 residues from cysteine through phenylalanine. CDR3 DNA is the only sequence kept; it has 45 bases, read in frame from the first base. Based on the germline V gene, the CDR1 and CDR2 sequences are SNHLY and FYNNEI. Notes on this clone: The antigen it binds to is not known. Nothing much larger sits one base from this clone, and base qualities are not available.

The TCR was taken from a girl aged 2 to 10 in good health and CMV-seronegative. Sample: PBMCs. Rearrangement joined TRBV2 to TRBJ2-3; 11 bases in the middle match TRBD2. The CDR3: CASSKLAGGTDTQYF. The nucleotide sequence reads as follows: TGTGCCAGCAGTAAACTAGCGGGGGGCACAGATACGCAGTATTTT.